This TCR beta chain was identified during a study of regulatory T cells in long-lasting Graves disease. On the study more broadly: Those with persistent Graves' disease had received antithyroid drugs for over 5 years with positive TSH receptor antibodies.

Findings of the study overall: Accuracy may have suffered from the small sample size.

Libraries of TCR beta came from iRepertoire HTBI primers plus Arm-PCR of CDR3 regions. TCRdb ran MiXCR on the multiplex PCR reads and lists one entry per CDR3 protein. The data contain some 300,000 distinct CDR3 sequences, more than 20% of them singletons. Regarding this clonotype: The antigen is undetermined.

Time point reported: persistent/refractory GD, antithyroid drugs over 5 years with positive TRAb. PBMC RNA served as the TCR library source. Here the sequenced sample was peripheral blood mononuclear cells (PBMCs), taken when the disease was refractory, from a patient treated with antithyroid drugs. The sequence was collected from a female donor with Graves disease.

The CDR3 loop is CASSWETGPPTDTQYF. The CDR3 region has the DNA TGCGCCAGCAGCTGGGAGACGGGACCACCCACAGATACGCAGTATTTT. This chain connects TRBV5-1 to TRBJ2-3; either TRBD1 or TRBD2 may fit D (5 bases each). CDR1 and CDR2 (germline): SGHRS, YFSETQ. V was pared by 3 bases and J by 2 bases, with 16 bases between. The CDR3 consists of 16 residues.